This T cell receptor (beta chain) was recorded in a study of regulatory T cells in long-lasting Graves disease. For TCR beta, libraries came from iRepertoire HTBI primers and Arm-PCR of CDR3 regions. One entry per CDR3 protein, called by TCRdb with MiXCR from the multiplex PCR reads. The profile covers around 400,000 distinct CDR3 sequences, with about 16% appearing a single time and about a fifth taken by the ten largest. Specified time point: newly diagnosed GD, antithyroid drugs for less than 3 months. There was RNA extracted from PBMCs, and the TCR library was made from it. CDR1 is SEHNR and CDR2 is FQNEAQ in the germline V gene (reference sequence). This CDR3 contains 12 residues. This clonotype was seen repeatedly, ten times or more.

This chain links TRBV7-9 with TRBJ2-3; D not certain. Near its end, the DNA agrees better with TRBJ1-1, so the J call may be wrong. This TCR was sampled from a female donor with Graves disease. The sample in question was peripheral blood mononuclear cells (PBMCs), obtained at new diagnosis, from a patient treated with antithyroid drugs. DNA for the CDR3: TGTGCCAGCAGCTTAAACCACCCAGGAGCTTTCTTT. It encodes CASSLNHPGAFF.